A single TCR beta chain is shown here with its context. Its antigen remains unknown. Diagnosis relied on clinical symptoms, serum thyroxine and TRAb, thyroid ultrasound and orbital computed tomography. Amplification of TCR beta CDR3 regions was performed using RNA transcripts as template. When the TCR CDR3 underwent first-round RT-PCR, the HTBI primer set was used. TCRdb reanalysed the multiplex PCR reads using MiXCR and keeps one entry per CDR3 protein. The table records some 300,000 distinct CDR3 sequences, approximately 18% of them present only once. The record originates from a study of T cells in Graves' hyperthyroidism and ophthalmopathy. Study overall: Any treatment followed the collection of peripheral blood at initial diagnosis. Study findings and constraints: Ophthalmopathy, which appeared later, was predicted by the model a median about 6 months before onset. Most thyroid-expanded clonotypes above 0.001 were also found in blood.

This CDR3 is 16 amino acids long. Germline trimming cut 4 bases from V and 1 base from J; bases unmatched to any gene: 5. CDR1 and CDR2 from the germline V gene are KGHDR and SFDVKD. Sequenced input: blood. This clonotype originated in a man aged 50 to 59 with Graves' ophthalmopathy. The chain is built from TRBV24-1 and TRBJ1-5, with 8 bases fitting TRBD1. CDR3 in DNA: TGTGCCACCAGTGAAGGACAGGGAGGGAGCAATCAGCCCCAGCATTTT. It is translated as CATSEGQGGSNQPQHF.